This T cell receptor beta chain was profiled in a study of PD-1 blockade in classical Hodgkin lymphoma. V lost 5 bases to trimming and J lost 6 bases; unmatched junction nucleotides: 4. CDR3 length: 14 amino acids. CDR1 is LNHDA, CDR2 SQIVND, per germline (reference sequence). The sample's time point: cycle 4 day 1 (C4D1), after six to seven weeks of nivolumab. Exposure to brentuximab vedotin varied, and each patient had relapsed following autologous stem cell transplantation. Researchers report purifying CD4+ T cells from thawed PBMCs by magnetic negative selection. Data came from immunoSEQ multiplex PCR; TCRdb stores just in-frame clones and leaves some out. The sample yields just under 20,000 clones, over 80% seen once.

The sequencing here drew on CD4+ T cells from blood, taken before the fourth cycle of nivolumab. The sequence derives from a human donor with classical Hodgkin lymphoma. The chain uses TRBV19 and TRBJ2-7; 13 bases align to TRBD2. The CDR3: CASSGLAGVSEQYF. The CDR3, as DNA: TGTGCCAGTAGTGGACTAGCGGGAGTCTCCGAGCAGTACTTC.